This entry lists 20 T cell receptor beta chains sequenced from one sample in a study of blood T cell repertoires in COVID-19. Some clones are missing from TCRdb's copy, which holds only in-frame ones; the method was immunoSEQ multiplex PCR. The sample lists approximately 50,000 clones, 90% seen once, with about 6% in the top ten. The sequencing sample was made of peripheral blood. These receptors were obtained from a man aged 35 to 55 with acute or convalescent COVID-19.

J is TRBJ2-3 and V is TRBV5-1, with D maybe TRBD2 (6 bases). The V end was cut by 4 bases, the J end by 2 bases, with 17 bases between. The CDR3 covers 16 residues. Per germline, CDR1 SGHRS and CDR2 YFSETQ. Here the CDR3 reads CASSPSSSAHTDTQYF. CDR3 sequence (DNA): TGCGCCAGCAGCCCATCCTCTAGCGCGCACACAGATACGCAGTATTTT.

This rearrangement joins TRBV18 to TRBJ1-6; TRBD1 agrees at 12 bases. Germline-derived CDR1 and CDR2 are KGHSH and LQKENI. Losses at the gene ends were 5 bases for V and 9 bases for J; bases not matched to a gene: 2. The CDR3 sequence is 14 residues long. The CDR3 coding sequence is TGTGCCAGCTCAGGGACAGGGGGCTCTTCACCCCTCCACTTT. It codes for CASSGTGGSSPLHF. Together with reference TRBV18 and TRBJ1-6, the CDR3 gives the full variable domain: NAGVMQNPRHLVRRRGQEARLRCSPMKGHSHVYWYRQLPEEGLKFMVYLQKENIIDESGMPKERFSAEFPKEGPSILRIQQVVRGDSAAYFCASSGTGGSSPLHFGNGTRLTVT.

CDR3 DNA: TGTGCCAGTAGGGGAGGAGGGGCTGGAGGCTATGGCTACACCTTC. Amino acid sequence: CASRGGGAGGYGYTF. J is TRBJ1-2 and V is TRBV19, with a weak D call TRBD1 (5 bases). Germline CDR1 is LNHDA and CDR2 is SQIVND (reference sequence). This CDR3 spans 15 amino acids. The V and J ends lost 6 bases and 4 bases respectively, with 18 bases between them.

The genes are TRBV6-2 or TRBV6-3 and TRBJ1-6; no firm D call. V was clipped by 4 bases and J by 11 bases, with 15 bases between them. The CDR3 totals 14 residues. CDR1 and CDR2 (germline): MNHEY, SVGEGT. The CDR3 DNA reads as TGTGCCAGCAGTTCCTCCGGAGGGCTGGCACCCCTCCACTTT. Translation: CASSSSGGLAPLHF.

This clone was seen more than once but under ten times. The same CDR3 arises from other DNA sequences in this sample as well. CDR3 loop: CASTRLEGRGKTGELFF. Here the CDR3 DNA reads TGTGCCAGTACCCGCTTGGAAGGGCGGGGGAAAACCGGGGAGCTGTTTTTT. V is TRBV19 and J is TRBJ2-2; TRBD2 matches 7 bases. Trimming removed 7 bases from V and 5 bases from J; junction bases left unmatched: 16. Germline-derived CDR1 and CDR2 are LNHDA and SQIVND (reference sequence). The length of the CDR3 is 17 residues. Drawing the rest from reference TRBV19 and TRBJ2-2, the complete variable domain is DGGITQSPKYLFRKEGQNVTLSCEQNLNHDAMYWYRQDPGQGLRLIYYSQIVNDFQKGDIAEGYSVSREKKESFPLTVTSAQKNPTAFYLCASTRLEGRGKTGELFFGEGSRLTVL.

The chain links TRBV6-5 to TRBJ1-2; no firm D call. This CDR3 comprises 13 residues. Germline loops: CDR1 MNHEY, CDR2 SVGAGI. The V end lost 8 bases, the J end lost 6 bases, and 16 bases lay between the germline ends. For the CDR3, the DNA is TGTGCCAGCCGAGGAGGGAAAGGAAATGGCTACACCTTC. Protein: CASRGGKGNGYTF.

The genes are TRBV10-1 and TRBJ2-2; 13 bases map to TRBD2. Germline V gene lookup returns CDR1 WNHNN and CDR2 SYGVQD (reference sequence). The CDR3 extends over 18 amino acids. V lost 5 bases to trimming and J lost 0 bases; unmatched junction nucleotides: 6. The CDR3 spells CASSSTSGRPANTGELFF. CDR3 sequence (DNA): TGCGCCAGCAGTTCGACTAGCGGGAGGCCCGCGAACACCGGGGAGCTGTTTTTT.

The CDR3: CATSDSSGSGETQYF. DNA for the CDR3: TGTGCCACCAGTGATAGTAGCGGGAGTGGAGAGACCCAGTACTTC. The V gene is TRBV24-1, the J gene TRBJ2-5, with TRBD2 matching 9 bases. This CDR3 spans 15 amino acids. CDR1 KGHDR and CDR2 SFDVKD come from the germline V gene. V lost 3 bases and J lost 4; bases outside the gene matches: 5.

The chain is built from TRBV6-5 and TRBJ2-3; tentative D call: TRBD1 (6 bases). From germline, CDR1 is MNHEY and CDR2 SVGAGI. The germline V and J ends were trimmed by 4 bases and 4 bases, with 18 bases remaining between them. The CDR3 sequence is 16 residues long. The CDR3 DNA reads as TGTGCCAGCAGTTCCTTCAGGGGTTCATTGGCAGATACGCAGTATTTT. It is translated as CASSSFRGSLADTQYF.

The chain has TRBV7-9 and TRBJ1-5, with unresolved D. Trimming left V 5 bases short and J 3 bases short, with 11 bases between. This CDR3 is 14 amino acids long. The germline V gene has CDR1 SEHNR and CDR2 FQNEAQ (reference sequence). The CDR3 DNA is TGTGCCAGCAGCCCAGCGGGGTACAATCAGCCCCAGCATTTT. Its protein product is CASSPAGYNQPQHF.

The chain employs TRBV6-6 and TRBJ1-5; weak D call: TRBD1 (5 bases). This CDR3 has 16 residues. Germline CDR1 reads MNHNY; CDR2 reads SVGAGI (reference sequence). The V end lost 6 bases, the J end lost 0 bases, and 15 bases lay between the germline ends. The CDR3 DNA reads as TGTGCCAGCAGCCTAGCGAGGGGCGATAGCAATCAGCCCCAGCATTTT. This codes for CASSLARGDSNQPQHF.

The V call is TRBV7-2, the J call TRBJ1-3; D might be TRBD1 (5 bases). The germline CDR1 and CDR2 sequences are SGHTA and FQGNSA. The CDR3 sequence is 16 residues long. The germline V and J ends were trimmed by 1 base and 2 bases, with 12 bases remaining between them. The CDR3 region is CASSLVGPGAGNTIYF. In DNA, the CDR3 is TGTGCCAGCAGCTTAGTAGGGCCGGGGGCTGGAAACACCATATATTTT.

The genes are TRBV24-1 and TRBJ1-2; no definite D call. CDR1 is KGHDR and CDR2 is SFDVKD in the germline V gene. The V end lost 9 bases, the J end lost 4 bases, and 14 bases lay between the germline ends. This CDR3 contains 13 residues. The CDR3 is CATRDPAGYGYTF. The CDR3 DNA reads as TGTGCCACCCGAGACCCAGCGGGCTATGGCTACACCTTC.

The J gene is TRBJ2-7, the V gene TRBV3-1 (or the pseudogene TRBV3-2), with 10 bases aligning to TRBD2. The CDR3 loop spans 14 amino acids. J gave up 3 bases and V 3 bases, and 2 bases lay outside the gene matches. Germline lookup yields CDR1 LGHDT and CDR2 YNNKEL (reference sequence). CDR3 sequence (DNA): TGTGCCAGCAGCCAGGGACTAGCGAACTACGAGCAGTACTTC. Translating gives CASSQGLANYEQYF.

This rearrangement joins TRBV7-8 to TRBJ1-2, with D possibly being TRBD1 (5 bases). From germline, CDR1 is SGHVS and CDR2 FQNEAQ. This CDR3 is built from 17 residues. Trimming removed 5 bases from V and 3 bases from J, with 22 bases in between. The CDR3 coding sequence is TGTGCCAGCAGCCCCAAAGGGGTCAGGATCCCACACTATGGCTACACCTTC. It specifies CASSPKGVRIPHYGYTF.

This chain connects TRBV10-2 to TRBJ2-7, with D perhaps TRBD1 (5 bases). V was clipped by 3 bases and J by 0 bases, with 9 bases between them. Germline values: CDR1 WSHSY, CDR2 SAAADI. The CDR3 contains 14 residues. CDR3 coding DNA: TGCGCCAGCAGTGATCATACAGGCTCCTACGAGCAGTACTTC. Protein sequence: CASSDHTGSYEQYF.

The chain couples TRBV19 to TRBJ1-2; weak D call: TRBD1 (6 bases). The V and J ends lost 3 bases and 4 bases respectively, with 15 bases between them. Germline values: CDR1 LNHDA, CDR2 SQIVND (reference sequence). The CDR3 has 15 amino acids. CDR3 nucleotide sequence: TGTGCCAGTAGTATCCGCTCCCAGGGGAGCTATGGCTACACCTTC. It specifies CASSIRSQGSYGYTF.

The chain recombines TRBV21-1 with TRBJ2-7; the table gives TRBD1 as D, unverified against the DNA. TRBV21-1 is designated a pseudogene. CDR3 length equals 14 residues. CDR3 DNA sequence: TGTGCCAGCAGCAAAGGGGGGACAGGGGACGAGCAGTACTTC. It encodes CASSKGGTGDEQYF.

The CDR3 DNA reads as TGTGCCAGCAGTACCCGGGGATTTGATGGCTACACCTTC. Translating it yields CASSTRGFDGYTF. This chain connects TRBV6-2 or TRBV6-3 to TRBJ1-2; D gene ambiguous. The CDR3 extends over 13 amino acids. V gave up 5 bases and J gave up 6 bases, with 13 bases separating them. The germline V gene encodes CDR1 MNHEY and CDR2 SVGEGT.

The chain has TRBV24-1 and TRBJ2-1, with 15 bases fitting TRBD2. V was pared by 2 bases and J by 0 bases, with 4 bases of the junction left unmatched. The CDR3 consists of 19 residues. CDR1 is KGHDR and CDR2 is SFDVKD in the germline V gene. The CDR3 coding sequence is TGTGCCACCAGTGATTCCGGGACTAGCGGGAGGAACTCCTACAATGAGCAGTTCTTC. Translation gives CATSDSGTSGRNSYNEQFF.